This T cell receptor (beta chain) appears in the sequencing data of a study of cytomegalovirus exposure and HLA in healthy donors. Findings of the study overall: In a later analysis, V- and J-gene trimming of beta chains associated with a DCLRE1C missense variant, replicated independently. The authors considered a cluster of highly shared sequence variants likely to be a sequencing artifact. For most TCR beta V segments, an earlier analysis put the productive rate at about 87% or about 30% of the time.

Per the germline V gene, CDR1 is GTSNPN and CDR2 is SVGIG (reference sequence). This CDR3 is 13 amino acids long. Trimming shortened V by 4 bases and J by 1 base, and 10 bases separated the two germline ends. With respect to this clone: Its antigen is unidentified.

Primers: 60 Vbeta forward and 13 Jbeta reverse. The protocol was immunoSEQ multiplex PCR, while the TCRdb copy is restricted to in-frame clones and leaves out a portion. Here the sample spans 100,000 or so clones, more than 60% being singletons. Sequencing input: PBMCs. This receptor was taken from a man in his fifties in good health and CMV-seronegative. This chain links TRBV30 with TRBJ1-1; no clear D. CDR3 sequence (DNA): TGTGCCTGGAAGCATGGCGGGAACACTGAAGCTTTCTTT. This translates into CAWKHGGNTEAFF.